These 16 T cell receptor beta chains came from one sample sequenced in a study of blood T cell repertoires in COVID-19. The repertoire was sequenced with immunoSEQ multiplex PCR; TCRdb's copy has only in-frame clones and lacks some. The sample holds about 100,000 clones; about 85% are singletons and the top ten take 9.5% to 15%. Sequenced: peripheral blood. These receptors originate from a human donor in a cohort sampled during active COVID-19.

This chain connects TRBV18 to TRBJ2-1; tentative D call: TRBD2 (6 bases). The CDR3 sequence is 16 residues long. Trimming left V 3 bases short and J 6 bases short, with 18 bases between. Germline V lookup: CDR1 KGHSH, CDR2 LQKENI. In DNA form, the CDR3 reads TGTGCCAGCTCACCGCCCTCCGGGGGAGTTGGCAATGAGCAGTTCTTC. Translated, it gives CASSPPSGGVGNEQFF. Based on the CDR3 plus reference TRBV18 and TRBJ2-1, the full variable domain is NAGVMQNPRHLVRRRGQEARLRCSPMKGHSHVYWYRQLPEEGLKFMVYLQKENIIDESGMPKERFSAEFPKEGPSILRIQQVVRGDSAAYFCASSPPSGGVGNEQFFGPGTRLTVL.

The J gene is TRBJ1-5, the V gene TRBV9; D remains ambiguous. V was pared by 3 bases and J by 6 bases, with 13 bases between. CDR3 size: 14 residues. Germline CDR1 SGDLS, CDR2 YYNGEE. The CDR3 sequence is CASSEGGPGQPQHF. The CDR3 DNA reads as TGTGCCAGCAGCGAGGGAGGGCCCGGTCAGCCCCAGCATTTT.

This chain uses TRBV4-3 with TRBJ2-1, with TRBD2 matching over 11 bases. The length of the CDR3 is 17 residues. Germline V lookup: CDR1 LGHNA, CDR2 YSLEER. After removal of 0 bases from V and 5 bases from J, the junction contained 6 bases not matched to a gene. This CDR3 is CASSQEPLAGGNNEQFF. The CDR3 nucleotides read TGCGCCAGCAGCCAAGAACCTCTAGCGGGAGGAAACAATGAGCAGTTCTTC.

The chain joins TRBV23-1 to TRBJ2-7, with 7 bases lining up with TRBD2. TRBV23-1 falls under the ORF class, with uncertain function. The CDR3 runs to 13 residues. The trim removed 11 bases at V and 7 bases at J, leaving 14 bases unmatched. CDR3 protein: CAGAGRETREQYF. For the CDR3, the DNA is TGCGCCGGGGCGGGGCGGGAGACTCGGGAGCAGTACTTC.

This chain links TRBV6-2 or TRBV6-3 with TRBJ1-1; TRBD1 matches at 7 bases. V lost 6 bases and J lost 0; bases outside the gene matches: 25. Germline V CDR1 and CDR2: MNHEY, SVGEGT. The CDR3 consists of 21 residues. CDR3 region: CASSGERTGTRGGGMNTEAFF. The CDR3, as DNA: TGTGCCAGCAGCGGAGAACGTACCGGGACCCGCGGAGGGGGCATGAACACTGAAGCTTTCTTT.

V usage is TRBV7-2 and J usage is TRBJ2-1; 10 bases are a match to TRBD2. CDR3 length equals 15 residues. The ends lost 4 bases at V and 4 bases at J; junction bases unmatched: 4. From germline, CDR1 is SGHTA and CDR2 FQGNSA. The CDR3 bases are TGTGCCAGCAGCTACTTAGCGGGGGGATACAATGAGCAGTTCTTC. It is translated as CASSYLAGGYNEQFF. The whole variable domain, filled in from reference TRBV7-2 and TRBJ2-1, reads GAGVSQSPSNKVTEKGKDVELRCDPISGHTALYWYRQSLGQGLEFLIYFQGNSAPDKSGLPSDRFSAERTGGSVSTLTIQRTQQEDSAVYLCASSYLAGGYNEQFFGPGTRLTVL.

The rearrangement joins TRBV7-6 to TRBJ2-7, with 11 bases matching TRBD1. Germline V CDR1 and CDR2: SGHVS, FNYEAQ. The CDR3 sequence is 16 residues long. V lost 1 base to trimming and J lost 7 bases; unmatched junction nucleotides: 9. CDR3 bases: TGTGCCAGCAGCTTAGAGGGGACAGGGGGAGTGAGTGAGCAGTACTTC. Translated, it gives CASSLEGTGGVSEQYF. Filled out from reference TRBV7-6 and TRBJ2-7, the complete variable domain reads GAGVSQSPRYKVTKRGQDVALRCDPISGHVSLYWYRQALGQGPEFLTYFNYEAQQDKSGLPNDRFSAERPEGSISTLTIQRTEQRDSAMYRCASSLEGTGGVSEQYFGPGTRLTVT.

The chain employs TRBV7-2 and TRBJ2-3; D perhaps matches TRBD2 (6 bases). CDR3 size: 15 residues. From germline, CDR1 is SGHTA and CDR2 FQGNSA. Trimming stripped 1 base from V and 0 bases from J, with 8 bases between. CDR3 in amino acids: CASSLVGGSTDTQYF. The CDR3 coding sequence is TGTGCCAGCAGCTTAGTCGGGGGTAGCACAGATACGCAGTATTTT.

This clone came up once. The V and J genes are TRBV7-2 and TRBJ2-5; 7 positions match TRBD2. CDR1 is SGHTA, CDR2 FQGNSA, per germline. This CDR3 has 15 residues. Unmatched junction bases numbered 8, after V lost 6 bases and J lost 1 base. The CDR3: CASSSRGRLQETQYF. CDR3 coding DNA: TGTGCCAGCAGTTCGCGGGGGAGGCTCCAAGAGACCCAGTACTTC.

DNA for the CDR3: TGTGCCAGTAGTATTGCCGAGCGGGGGCCAGATACGCAGTATTTT. Translation: CASSIAERGPDTQYF. The chain employs TRBV19 and TRBJ2-3; 8 bases are shared with TRBD2. J was trimmed by 4 bases and V by 3 bases; bases with no gene match: 6. Germline V lookup: CDR1 LNHDA, CDR2 SQIVND (reference sequence). This CDR3 is built from 15 residues.

This clone occurred once. V is TRBV12-3 or TRBV12-4 and J is TRBJ1-2, with a weak D call TRBD1 (6 bases). The V end was cut by 6 bases, the J end by 11 bases, with 13 bases between. The CDR3 is 11 residues long. CDR3 region: CASSLRGSYTF. CDR3 nucleotides: TGTGCCAGCAGCCTCAGGGGTAGTTACACCTTC.

V is TRBV15 and J is TRBJ2-7, with 10 bases fitting TRBD2. The CDR3 length is 15 residues. J lost 3 bases, V lost 3 bases, and 5 bases had no gene match. Germline V gene data show CDR1 as LNHNV and CDR2 as YYDKDF (reference sequence). The DNA of the CDR3 is TGTGCCACCAGCAGTAGCGGGGGGCTGAACTACGAGCAGTACTTC. Translation gives CATSSSGGLNYEQYF. Full variable domain (outside the CDR3, taken from reference TRBV15 and TRBJ2-7): DAMVIQNPRYQVTQFGKPVTLSCSQTLNHNVMYWYQQKSSQAPKLLFHYYDKDFNNEADTPDNFQSRRPNTSFCFLDIRSPGLGDTAMYLCATSSSGGLNYEQYFGPGTRLTVT.

This clone has a single count. The CDR3 nucleotides are TGCGCCAGCAGCCTTTACAGGGGGAGGGACTCTGGGGCCAACGTCCTGACTTTC. It codes for CASSLYRGRDSGANVLTF. V gene TRBV5-1 combines with J gene TRBJ2-6, with TRBD1 as a possible D gene (8 bases). The germline V gene has CDR1 SGHRS and CDR2 YFSETQ. The CDR3 sequence is 18 residues long. V was trimmed by 4 bases and J by 0 bases, leaving 17 bases between them.

The rearrangement joins TRBV7-9 to TRBJ1-1; D perhaps matches TRBD1 (6 bases). This CDR3 spans 13 amino acids. Germline V gives CDR1 SEHNR, CDR2 FQNEAQ (reference sequence). V was pared by 7 bases and J by 1 base, with 10 bases between. The CDR3 DNA is TGTGCCAGCAACAGGGACGGGAACACTGAAGCTTTCTTT. This codes for CASNRDGNTEAFF.

This rearrangement joins TRBV7-9 to TRBJ1-4, with a tentative D call TRBD1 (6 bases). Germline lookup yields CDR1 SEHNR and CDR2 FQNEAQ (reference sequence). The V end lost 5 bases, the J end lost 6 bases, and 16 bases lay between the germline ends. This CDR3 has 15 residues. The CDR3 sequence is CASSPGVGGDEKLFF. The CDR3 DNA reads as TGTGCCAGCAGCCCTGGAGTAGGGGGAGATGAAAAACTGTTTTTT.

V and J are TRBV6-1 and TRBJ1-2; no definite D call. The germline V and J ends were trimmed by 0 bases and 2 bases, with 7 bases remaining between them. This CDR3 is 14 amino acids long. Germline loops: CDR1 MNHNS, CDR2 SASEGT. CDR3 nucleotide sequence: TGTGCCAGCAGTGAAGCAGCGGGAAACTATGGCTACACCTTC. The encoded protein is CASSEAAGNYGYTF.